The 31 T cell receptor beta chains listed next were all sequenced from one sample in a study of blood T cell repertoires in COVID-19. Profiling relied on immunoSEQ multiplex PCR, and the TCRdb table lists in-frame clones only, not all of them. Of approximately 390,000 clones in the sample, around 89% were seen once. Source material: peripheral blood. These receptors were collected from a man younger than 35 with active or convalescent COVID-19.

This CDR3 is CASSFRQEGYGYTF. The CDR3 DNA sequence: TGTGCCAGCAGCTTCAGGCAGGAAGGCTATGGCTACACCTTC. J is TRBJ1-2 and V is TRBV5-5; D not certain. Germline V gene sequence: CDR1 SGHKS, CDR2 YYEKEE (reference sequence). V was shortened by 2 bases and J by 4 bases, with 12 bases between the two germline ends. The CDR3 runs to 14 residues.

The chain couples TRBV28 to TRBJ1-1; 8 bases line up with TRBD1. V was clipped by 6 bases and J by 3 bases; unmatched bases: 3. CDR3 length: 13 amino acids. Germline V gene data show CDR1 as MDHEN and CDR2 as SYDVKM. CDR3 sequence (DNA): TGTGCCAGCAGGGACAGGGAGGACACTGAAGCTTTCTTT. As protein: CASRDREDTEAFF.

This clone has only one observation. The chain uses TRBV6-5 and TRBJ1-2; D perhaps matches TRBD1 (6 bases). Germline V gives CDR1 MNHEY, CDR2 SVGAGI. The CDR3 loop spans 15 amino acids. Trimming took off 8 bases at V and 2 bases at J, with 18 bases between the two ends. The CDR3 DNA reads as TGTGCCAGCCTCCTCGGACAGCCGATGAACTATGGCTACACCTTC. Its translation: CASLLGQPMNYGYTF.

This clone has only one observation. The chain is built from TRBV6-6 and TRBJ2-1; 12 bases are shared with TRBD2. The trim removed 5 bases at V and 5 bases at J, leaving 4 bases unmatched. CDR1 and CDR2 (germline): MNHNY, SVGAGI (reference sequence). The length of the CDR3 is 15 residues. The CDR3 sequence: CASSPPSGGDNEQFF. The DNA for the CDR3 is TGTGCCAGCAGTCCCCCTAGCGGGGGGGACAATGAGCAGTTCTTC.

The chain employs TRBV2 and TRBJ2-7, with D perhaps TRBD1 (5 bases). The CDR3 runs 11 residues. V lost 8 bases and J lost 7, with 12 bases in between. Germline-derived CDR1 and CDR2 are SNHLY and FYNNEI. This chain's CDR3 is CASAGLREQYF. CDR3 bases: TGTGCCAGCGCAGGGTTGAGGGAGCAGTACTTC.

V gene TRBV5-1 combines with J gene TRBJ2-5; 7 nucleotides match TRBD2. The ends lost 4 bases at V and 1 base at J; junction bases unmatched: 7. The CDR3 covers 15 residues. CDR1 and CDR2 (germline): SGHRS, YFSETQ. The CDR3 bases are TGCGCCAGCAGCCCCTTTGGGGGGGGCCAAGAGACCCAGTACTTC. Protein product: CASSPFGGGQETQYF.

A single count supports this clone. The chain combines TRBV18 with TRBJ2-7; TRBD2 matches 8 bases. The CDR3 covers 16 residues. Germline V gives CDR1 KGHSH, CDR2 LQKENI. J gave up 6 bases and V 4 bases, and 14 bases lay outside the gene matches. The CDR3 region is CASSLLGAGGLSEQYF. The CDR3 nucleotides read TGTGCCAGCTCACTCCTGGGCGCGGGGGGCCTCTCCGAGCAGTACTTC.

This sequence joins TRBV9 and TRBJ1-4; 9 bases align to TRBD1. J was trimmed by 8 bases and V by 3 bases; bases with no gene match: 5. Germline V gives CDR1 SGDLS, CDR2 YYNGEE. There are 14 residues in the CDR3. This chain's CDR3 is CASSAQGAGEKLFF. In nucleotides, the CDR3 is TGTGCCAGCAGCGCACAGGGGGCAGGGGAAAAACTGTTTTTT.

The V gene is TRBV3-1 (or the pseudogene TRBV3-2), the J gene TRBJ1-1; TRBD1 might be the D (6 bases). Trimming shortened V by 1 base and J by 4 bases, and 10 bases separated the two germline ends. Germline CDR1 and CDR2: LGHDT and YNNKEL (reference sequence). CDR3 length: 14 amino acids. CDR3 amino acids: CASSQGGRGTEAFF. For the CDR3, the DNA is TGTGCCAGCAGCCAAGGGGGGCGCGGCACTGAAGCTTTCTTT.

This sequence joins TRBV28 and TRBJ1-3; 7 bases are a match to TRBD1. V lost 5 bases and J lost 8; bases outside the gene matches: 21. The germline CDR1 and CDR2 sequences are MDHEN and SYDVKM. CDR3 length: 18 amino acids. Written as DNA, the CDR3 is TGTGCCAGCAGTCTGCCGCGGGACCTTAGACAGGGTGGGGACACCATATATTTT. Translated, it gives CASSLPRDLRQGGDTIYF.

CDR3 amino acids: CASSSQGAWNYGYTF. In DNA, the CDR3 is TGTGCCAGCAGTTCTCAGGGGGCTTGGAACTATGGCTACACCTTC. V usage is TRBV27 and J usage is TRBJ1-2; 8 bases fit TRBD1. In germline, CDR1 is MNHEY, CDR2 SMNVEV (reference sequence). This CDR3 comprises 15 residues. The V segment lost 4 bases and the J segment 2 bases; nucleotides outside the gene matches: 6.

This CDR3 is CASTPVDSSGNTIYF. CDR3 DNA: TGTGCCAGTACCCCCGTGGACAGCTCTGGAAACACCATATATTTT. The chain is built from TRBV19 and TRBJ1-3; tentative D call: TRBD1 (6 bases). CDR3 length: 15 residues. The V gene lost 7 bases and the J gene lost 0 bases, with 13 bases spanning the gap. Germline loops: CDR1 LNHDA, CDR2 SQIVND (reference sequence).

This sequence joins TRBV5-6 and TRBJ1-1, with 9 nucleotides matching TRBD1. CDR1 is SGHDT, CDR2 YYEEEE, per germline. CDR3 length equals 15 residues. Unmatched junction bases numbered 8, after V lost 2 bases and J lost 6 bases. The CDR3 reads CASSFGPRDRAEAFF. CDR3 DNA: TGTGCCAGCAGCTTTGGGCCTCGGGACAGGGCTGAAGCTTTCTTT.

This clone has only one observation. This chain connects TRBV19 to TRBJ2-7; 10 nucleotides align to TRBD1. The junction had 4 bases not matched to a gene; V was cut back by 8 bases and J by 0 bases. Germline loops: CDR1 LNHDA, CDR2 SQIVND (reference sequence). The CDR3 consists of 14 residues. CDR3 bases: TGTGCCAGTCGCGACAGGGGGCACTCCTACGAGCAGTACTTC. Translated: CASRDRGHSYEQYF.

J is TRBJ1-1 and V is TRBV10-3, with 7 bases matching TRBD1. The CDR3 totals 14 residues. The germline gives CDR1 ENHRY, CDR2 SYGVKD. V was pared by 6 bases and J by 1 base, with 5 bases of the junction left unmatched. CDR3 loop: CAIRGGQTNTEAFF. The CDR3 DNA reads TGTGCCATCAGGGGGGGACAGACGAACACTGAAGCTTTCTTT.

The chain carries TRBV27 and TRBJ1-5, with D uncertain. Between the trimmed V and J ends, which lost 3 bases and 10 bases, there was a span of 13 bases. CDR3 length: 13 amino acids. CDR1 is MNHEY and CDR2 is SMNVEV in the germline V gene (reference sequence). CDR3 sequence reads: CASSLGRRRPQHF. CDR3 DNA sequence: TGTGCCAGCAGTTTGGGCCGGCGTCGACCCCAGCATTTT.

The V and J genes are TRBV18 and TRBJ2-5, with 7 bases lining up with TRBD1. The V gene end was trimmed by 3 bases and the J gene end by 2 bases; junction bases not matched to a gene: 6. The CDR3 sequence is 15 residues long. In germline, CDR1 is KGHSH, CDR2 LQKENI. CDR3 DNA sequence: TGTGCCAGCTCACCGTCTAAGGGACAGCAAGAGACCCAGTACTTC. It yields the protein CASSPSKGQQETQYF.

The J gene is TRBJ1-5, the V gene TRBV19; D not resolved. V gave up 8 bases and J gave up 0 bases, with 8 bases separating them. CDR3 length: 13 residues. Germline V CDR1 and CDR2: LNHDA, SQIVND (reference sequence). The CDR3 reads CASRSYSNQPQHF. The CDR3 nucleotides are TGTGCCAGTCGCAGTTATAGCAATCAGCCCCAGCATTTT.

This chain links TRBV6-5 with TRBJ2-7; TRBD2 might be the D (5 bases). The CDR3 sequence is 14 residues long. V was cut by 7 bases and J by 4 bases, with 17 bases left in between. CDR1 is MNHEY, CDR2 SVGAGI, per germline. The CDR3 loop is CASTPLVAPYEQYF. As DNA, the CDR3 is TGTGCCAGCACCCCGTTAGTAGCGCCTTACGAGCAGTACTTC.

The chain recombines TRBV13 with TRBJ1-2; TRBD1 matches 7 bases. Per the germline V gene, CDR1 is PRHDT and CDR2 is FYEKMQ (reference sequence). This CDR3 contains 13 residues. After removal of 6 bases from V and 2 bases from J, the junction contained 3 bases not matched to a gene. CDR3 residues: CASRVRGNYGYTF. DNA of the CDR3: TGTGCCAGCAGGGTCAGGGGGAACTATGGCTACACCTTC. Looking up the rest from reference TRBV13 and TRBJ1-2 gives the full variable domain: AAGVIQSPRHLIKEKRETATLKCYPIPRHDTVYWYQQGPGQDPQFLISFYEKMQSDKGSIPDRFSAQQFSDYHSELNMSSLELGDSALYFCASRVRGNYGYTFGSGTRLTVV.

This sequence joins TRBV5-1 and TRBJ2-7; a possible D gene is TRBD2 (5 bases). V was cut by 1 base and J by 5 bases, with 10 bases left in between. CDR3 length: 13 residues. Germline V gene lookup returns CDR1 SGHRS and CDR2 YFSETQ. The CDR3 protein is CASSLKGGNEQYF. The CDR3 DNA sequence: TGCGCCAGCAGCTTGAAAGGAGGCAACGAGCAGTACTTC.

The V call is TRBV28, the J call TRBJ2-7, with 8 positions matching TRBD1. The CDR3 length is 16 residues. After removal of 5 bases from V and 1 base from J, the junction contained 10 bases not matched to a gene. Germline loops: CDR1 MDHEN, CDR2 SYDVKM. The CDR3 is CASSTAGTGASYEQYF. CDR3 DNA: TGTGCCAGCAGTACAGCCGGGACAGGAGCATCCTACGAGCAGTACTTC.

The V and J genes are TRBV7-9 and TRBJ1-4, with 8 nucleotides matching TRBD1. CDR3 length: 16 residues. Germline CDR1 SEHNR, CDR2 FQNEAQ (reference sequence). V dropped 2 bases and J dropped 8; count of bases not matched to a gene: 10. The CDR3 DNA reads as TGTGCCAGCAGCTTACTCCTTGACAGGGGTAACGAAAAACTGTTTTTT. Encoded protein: CASSLLLDRGNEKLFF.

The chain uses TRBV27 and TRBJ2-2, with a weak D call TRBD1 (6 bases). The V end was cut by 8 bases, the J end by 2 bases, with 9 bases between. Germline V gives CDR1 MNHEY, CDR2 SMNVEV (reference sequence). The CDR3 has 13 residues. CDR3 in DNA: TGTGCCAGCGGACAGTCAAACACCGGGGAGCTGTTTTTT. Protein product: CASGQSNTGELFF.

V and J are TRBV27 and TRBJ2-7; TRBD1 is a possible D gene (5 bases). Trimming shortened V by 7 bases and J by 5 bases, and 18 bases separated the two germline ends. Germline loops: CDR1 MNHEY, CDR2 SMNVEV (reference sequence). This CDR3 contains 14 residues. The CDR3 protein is CASTPRQGVNEQYF. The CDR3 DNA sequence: TGTGCCAGCACCCCAAGGCAGGGTGTCAACGAGCAGTACTTC.

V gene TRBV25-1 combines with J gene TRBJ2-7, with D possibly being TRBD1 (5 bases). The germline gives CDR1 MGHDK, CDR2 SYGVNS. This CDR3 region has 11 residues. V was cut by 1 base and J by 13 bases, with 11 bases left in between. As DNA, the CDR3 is TGTGCCAGCAGTGAATTACAGGACCTCTACTTC. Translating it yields CASSELQDLYF.

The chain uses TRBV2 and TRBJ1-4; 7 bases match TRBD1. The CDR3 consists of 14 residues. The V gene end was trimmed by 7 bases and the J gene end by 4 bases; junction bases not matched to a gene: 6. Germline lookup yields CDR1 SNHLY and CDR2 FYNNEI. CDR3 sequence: CASKPGQSNEKLFF. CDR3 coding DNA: TGTGCCAGCAAACCGGGACAGAGTAATGAAAAACTGTTTTTT.

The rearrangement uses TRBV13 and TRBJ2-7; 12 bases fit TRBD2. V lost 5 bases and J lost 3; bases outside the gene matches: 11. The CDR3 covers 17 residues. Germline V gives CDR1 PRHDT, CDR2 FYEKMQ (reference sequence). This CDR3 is CASSKLTSLAGGYEQYF. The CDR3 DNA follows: TGTGCCAGCAGCAAGCTAACCTCACTAGCGGGAGGCTACGAGCAGTACTTC.

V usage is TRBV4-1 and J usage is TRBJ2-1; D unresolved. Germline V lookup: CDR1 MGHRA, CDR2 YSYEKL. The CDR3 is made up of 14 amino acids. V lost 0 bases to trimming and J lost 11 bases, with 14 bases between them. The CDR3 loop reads CASSQEKLLGKQFF. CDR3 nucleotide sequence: TGCGCCAGCAGCCAAGAAAAACTACTGGGTAAGCAGTTCTTC.

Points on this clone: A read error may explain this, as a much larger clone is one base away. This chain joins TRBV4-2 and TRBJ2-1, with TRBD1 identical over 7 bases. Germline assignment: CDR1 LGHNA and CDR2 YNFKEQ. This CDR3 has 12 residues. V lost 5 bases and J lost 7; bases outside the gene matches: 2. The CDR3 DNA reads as TGTGCCAGCAGCTTACAGGGGAATGAGCAGTTCTTC. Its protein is CASSLQGNEQFF.

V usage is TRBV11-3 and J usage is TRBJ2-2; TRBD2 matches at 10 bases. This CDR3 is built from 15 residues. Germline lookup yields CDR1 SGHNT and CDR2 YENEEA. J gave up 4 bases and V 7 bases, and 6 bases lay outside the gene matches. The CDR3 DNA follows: TGTGCCAGCACCTACCTAGCGGGAGTCACCGGGGAGCTGTTTTTT. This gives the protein CASTYLAGVTGELFF.